The clone carrying this TCR beta chain was observed a few times. Its target is not known. From germline, CDR1 is SEHNR and CDR2 FQNEAQ (reference sequence). The J segment lost 5 bases and the V segment lost 5 bases, leaving 19 bases of the junction unmatched. CDR3 length equals 19 residues. The data stem from a study of OX40 agonist ivuxolimab in advanced cancers. Study context: As their treatment, patients were administered ivuxolimab, an agonistic anti-OX40 (CD134) antibody.

Assay used: immunoSEQ multiplex PCR; TCRdb lists only in-frame clones, some missing. The table includes 35,000 to 50,000 clones, roughly 86% detected once. Study results and caveats: Researchers report that CD8+ T cells had, on average, more expanded clones than CD4+.

This receptor was obtained from an adult with an advanced solid tumor such as melanoma, head and neck, liver or kidney cancer. The starting material was CD4+ or CD8+ T cells sorted from blood, obtained in a trial of the OX40 agonist ivuxolimab. The chain recombines TRBV7-9 with TRBJ2-2; 8 bases map to TRBD2. The CDR3 DNA reads as TGTGCCAGCAGCCCGACGGGAGTGGGTCAGCGGGAGCGGACCGGGGAGCTGTTTTTT. Encoded protein: CASSPTGVGQRERTGELFF.